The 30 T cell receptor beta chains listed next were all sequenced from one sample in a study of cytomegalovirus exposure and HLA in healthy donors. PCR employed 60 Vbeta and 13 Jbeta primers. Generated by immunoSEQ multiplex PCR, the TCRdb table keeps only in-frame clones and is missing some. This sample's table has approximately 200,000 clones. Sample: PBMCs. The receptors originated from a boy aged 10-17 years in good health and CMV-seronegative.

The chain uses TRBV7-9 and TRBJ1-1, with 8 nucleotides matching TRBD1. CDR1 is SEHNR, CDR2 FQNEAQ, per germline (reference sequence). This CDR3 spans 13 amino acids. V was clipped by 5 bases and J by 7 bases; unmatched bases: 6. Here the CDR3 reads CASSPDRGIEAFF. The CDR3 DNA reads TGTGCCAGCAGCCCTGACAGGGGAATTGAAGCTTTCTTT.

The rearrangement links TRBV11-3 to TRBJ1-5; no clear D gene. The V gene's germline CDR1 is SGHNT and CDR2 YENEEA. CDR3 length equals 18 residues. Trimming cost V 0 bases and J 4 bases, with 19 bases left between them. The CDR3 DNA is TGTGCCAGCAGCTTAGATTATTATGGGTACAGTCTTAATCAGCCCCAGCATTTT. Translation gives CASSLDYYGYSLNQPQHF.

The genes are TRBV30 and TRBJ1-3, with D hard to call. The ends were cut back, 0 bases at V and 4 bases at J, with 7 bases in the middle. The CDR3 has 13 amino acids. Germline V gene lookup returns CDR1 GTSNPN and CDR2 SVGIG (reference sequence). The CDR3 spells CAWSVRGGNTIYF. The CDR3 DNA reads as TGTGCCTGGAGTGTACGAGGGGGAAACACCATATATTTT.

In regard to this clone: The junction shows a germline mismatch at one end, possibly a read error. Written as DNA, the CDR3 is TGTGCCAGCAGTGTAGGGACAGGATCTAACTATGGCTACACCTTC. Amino acid sequence: CASSVGTGSNYGYTF. This chain connects TRBV9 to TRBJ1-2; 8 positions agree with TRBD1. This CDR3 has 15 amino acids. Germline loops: CDR1 SGDLS, CDR2 YYNGEE.

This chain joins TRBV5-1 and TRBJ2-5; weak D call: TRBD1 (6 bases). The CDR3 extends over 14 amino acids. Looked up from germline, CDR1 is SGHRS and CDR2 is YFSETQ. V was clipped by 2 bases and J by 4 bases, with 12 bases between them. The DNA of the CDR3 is TGCGCCAGCAGCTTCGCCTTGGGGGCAGAGACCCAGTACTTC. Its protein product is CASSFALGAETQYF.

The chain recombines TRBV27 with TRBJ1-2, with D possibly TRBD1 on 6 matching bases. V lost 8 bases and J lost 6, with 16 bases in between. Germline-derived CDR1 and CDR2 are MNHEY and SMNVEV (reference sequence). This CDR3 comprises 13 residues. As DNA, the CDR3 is TGTGCCAGCCCCCCCGGGACATCCAATGGCTACACCTTC. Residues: CASPPGTSNGYTF.

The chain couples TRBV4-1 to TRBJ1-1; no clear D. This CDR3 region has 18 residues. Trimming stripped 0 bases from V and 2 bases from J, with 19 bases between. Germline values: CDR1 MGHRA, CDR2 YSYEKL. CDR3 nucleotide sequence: TGCGCCAGCAGCCAAGATCCCCGCGTGGTGGGGAGAAACACTGAAGCTTTCTTT. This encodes CASSQDPRVVGRNTEAFF.

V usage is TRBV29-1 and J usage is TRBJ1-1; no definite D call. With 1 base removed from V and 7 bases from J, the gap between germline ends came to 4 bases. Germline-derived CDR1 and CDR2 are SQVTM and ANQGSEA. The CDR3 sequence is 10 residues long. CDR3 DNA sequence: TGCAGCGTTGAAGGTCTTGAAGCTTTCTTT. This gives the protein CSVEGLEAFF. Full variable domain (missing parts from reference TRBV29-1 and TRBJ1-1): SAVISQKPSRDICQRGTSLTIQCQVDSQVTMMFWYRQQPGQSLTLIATANQGSEATYESGFVIDKFPISRPNLTFSTLTVSNMSPEDSSIYLCSVEGLEAFFGQGTRLTVV.

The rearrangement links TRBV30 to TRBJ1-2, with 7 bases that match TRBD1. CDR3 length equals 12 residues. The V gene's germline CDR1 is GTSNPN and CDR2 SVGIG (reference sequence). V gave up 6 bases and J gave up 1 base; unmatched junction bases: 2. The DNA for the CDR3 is TGTGCCTGTTACAGGGGTAACTATGGCTACACCTTC. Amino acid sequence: CACYRGNYGYTF.

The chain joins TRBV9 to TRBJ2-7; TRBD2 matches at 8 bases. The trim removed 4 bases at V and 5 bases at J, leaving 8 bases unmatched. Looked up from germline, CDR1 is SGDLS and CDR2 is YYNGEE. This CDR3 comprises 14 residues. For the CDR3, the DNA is TGTGCCAGCAGCCTCGGGACTAGTAAGAACGAGCAGTACTTC. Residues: CASSLGTSKNEQYF.

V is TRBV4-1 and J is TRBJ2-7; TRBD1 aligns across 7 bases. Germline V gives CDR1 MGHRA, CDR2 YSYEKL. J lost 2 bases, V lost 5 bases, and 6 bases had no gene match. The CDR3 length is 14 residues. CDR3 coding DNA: TGCGCCAGCAGCTTCTTGACAGGGACCTACGAGCAGTACTTC. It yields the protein CASSFLTGTYEQYF.

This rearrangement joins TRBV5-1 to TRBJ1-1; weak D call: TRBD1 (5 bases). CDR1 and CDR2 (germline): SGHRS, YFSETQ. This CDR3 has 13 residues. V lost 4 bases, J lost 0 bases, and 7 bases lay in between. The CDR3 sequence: CASSLTVNTEAFF. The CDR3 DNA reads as TGCGCCAGCAGCCTGACAGTGAACACTGAAGCTTTCTTT.

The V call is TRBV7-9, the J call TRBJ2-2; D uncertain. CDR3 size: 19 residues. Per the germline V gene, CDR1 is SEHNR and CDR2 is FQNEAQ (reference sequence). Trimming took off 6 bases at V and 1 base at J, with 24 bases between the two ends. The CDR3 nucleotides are TGTGCCAGCAGTTCCTCTGCCATTGTGAGAATCATGAACACCGGGGAGCTGTTTTTT. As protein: CASSSSAIVRIMNTGELFF. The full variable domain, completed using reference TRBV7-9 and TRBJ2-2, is DTGVSQNPRHKITKRGQNVTFRCDPISEHNRLYWYRQTLGQGPEFLTYFQNEAQLEKSRLLSDRFSAERPKGSFSTLEIQRTEQGDSAMYLCASSSSAIVRIMNTGELFFGEGSRLTVL.

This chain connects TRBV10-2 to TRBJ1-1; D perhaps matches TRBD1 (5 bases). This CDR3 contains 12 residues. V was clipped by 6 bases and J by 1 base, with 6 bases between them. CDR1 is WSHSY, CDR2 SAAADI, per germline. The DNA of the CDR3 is TGCGCCAGCAGCCAGGGGAACACTGAAGCTTTCTTT. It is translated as CASSQGNTEAFF.

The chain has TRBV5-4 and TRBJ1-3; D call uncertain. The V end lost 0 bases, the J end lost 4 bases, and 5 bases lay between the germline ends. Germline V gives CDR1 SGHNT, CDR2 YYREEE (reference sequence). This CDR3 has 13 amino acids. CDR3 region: CASSLGPGNTIYF. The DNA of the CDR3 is TGTGCCAGCAGCTTGGGGCCCGGAAACACCATATATTTT.

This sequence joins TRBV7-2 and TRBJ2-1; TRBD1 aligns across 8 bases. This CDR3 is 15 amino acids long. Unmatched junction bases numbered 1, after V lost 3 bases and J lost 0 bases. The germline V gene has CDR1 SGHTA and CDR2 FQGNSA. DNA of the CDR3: TGTGCCAGCAGCTTCGACAGGGGCTCCTACAATGAGCAGTTCTTC. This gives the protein CASSFDRGSYNEQFF.

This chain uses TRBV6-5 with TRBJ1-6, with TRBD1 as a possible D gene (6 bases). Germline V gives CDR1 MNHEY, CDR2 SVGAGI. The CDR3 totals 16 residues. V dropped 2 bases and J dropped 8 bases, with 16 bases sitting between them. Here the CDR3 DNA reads TGTGCCAGCAGTTACAGGGGGGGGGCCTCCGATTCACCCCTCCACTTT. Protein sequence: CASSYRGGASDSPLHF.

CDR3 sequence (DNA): TGTGCCTGGAGTTTGGCGGTCAAGAACACTGAAGCTTTCTTT. This codes for CAWSLAVKNTEAFF. This chain joins TRBV30 and TRBJ1-1; no clear D. V was trimmed by 2 bases and J by 1 base, leaving 11 bases between them. The length of the CDR3 is 14 residues. Germline lookup yields CDR1 GTSNPN and CDR2 SVGIG (reference sequence).

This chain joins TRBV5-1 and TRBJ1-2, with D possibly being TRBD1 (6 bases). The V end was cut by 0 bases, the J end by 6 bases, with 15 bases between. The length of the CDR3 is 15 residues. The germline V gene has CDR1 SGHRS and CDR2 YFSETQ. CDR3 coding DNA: TGCGCCAGCAGCTTGGAGGTCAGGGGCCCGAATGGCTACACCTTC. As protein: CASSLEVRGPNGYTF.

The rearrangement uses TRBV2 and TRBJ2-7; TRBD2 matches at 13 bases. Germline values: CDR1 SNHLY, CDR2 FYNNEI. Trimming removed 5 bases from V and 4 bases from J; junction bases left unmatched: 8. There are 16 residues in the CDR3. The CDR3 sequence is CASSSVGLAGDYEQYF. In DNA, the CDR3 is TGTGCCAGCAGTTCAGTTGGACTAGCGGGGGATTACGAGCAGTACTTC.

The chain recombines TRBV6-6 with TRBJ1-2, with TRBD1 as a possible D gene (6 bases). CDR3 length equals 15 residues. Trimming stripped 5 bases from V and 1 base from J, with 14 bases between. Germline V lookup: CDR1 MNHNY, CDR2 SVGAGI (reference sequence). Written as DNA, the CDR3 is TGTGCCAGCAGTAGAAACAGGGAGCTTAACTATGGCTACACCTTC. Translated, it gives CASSRNRELNYGYTF.

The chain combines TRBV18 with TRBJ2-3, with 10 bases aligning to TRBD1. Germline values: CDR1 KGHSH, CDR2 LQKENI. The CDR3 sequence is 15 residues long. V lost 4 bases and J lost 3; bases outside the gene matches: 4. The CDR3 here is CASSLGQGKTDTQYF. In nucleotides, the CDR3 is TGTGCCAGCTCACTGGGACAGGGGAAGACAGATACGCAGTATTTT.

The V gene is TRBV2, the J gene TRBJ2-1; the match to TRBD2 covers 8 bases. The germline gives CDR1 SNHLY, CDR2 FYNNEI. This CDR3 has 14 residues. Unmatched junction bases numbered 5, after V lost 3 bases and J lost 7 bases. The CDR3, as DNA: TGTGCCAGCAGTGACAGCGGGGGAAGGAATGAGCAGTTCTTC. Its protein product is CASSDSGGRNEQFF.

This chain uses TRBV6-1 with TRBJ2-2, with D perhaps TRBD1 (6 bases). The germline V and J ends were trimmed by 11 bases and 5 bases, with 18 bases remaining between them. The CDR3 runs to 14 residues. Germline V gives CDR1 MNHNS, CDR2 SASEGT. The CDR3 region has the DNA TGTGCCGCTGAAATGGGGGCAGGGACCGGGGAGCTGTTTTTT. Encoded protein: CAAEMGAGTGELFF.

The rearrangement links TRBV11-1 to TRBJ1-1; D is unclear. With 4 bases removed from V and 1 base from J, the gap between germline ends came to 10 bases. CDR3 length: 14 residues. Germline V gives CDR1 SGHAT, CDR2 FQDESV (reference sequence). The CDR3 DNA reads TGTGCCAGCAGCTATAATGCGGGGAACACTGAAGCTTTCTTT. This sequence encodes CASSYNAGNTEAFF. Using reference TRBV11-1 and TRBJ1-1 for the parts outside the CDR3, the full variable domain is EAEVAQSPRYKITEKSQAVAFWCDPISGHATLYWYRQILGQGPELLVQFQDESVVDDSQLPKDRFSAERLKGVDSTLKIQPAELGDSAMYLCASSYNAGNTEAFFGQGTRLTVV.

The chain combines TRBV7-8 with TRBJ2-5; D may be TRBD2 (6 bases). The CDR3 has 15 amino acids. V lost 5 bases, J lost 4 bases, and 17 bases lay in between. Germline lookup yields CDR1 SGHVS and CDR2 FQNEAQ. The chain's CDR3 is CASSPLDGGGETQYF. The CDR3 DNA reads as TGTGCCAGCAGCCCCCTCGACGGGGGAGGAGAGACCCAGTACTTC.

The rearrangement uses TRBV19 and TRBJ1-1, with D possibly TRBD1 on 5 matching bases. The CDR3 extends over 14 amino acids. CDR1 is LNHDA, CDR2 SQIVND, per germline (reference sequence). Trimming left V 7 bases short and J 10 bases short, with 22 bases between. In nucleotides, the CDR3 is TGTGCCAGTAAACTCGCCCCCCCGGGGGTAACAGCTTTCTTT. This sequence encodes CASKLAPPGVTAFF.

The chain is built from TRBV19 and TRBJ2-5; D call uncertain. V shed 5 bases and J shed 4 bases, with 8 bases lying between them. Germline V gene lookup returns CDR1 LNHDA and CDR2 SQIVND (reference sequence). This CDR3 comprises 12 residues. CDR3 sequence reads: CASSFAGETQYF. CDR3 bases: TGTGCCAGTAGTTTCGCAGGAGAGACCCAGTACTTC.

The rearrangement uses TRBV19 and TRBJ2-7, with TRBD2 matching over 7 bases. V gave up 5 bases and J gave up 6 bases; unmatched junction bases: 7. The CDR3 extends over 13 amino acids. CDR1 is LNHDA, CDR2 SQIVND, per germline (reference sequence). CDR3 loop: CASSRGSGGEQYF. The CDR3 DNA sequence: TGTGCCAGTAGTCGGGGGTCGGGGGGCGAGCAGTACTTC.

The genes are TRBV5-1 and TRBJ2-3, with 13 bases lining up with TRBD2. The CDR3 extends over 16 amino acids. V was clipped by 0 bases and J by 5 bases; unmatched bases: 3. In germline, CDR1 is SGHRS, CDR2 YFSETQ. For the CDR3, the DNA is TGCGCCAGCAGCTTGGCCGGGACTAGCGGGGAAGATACGCAGTATTTT. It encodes CASSLAGTSGEDTQYF.